The entry that follows covers one T cell receptor (beta chain) sequence. These data belong to a study of blood T cell repertoires in COVID-19. On the study more broadly: Acute-phase and convalescent COVID-19 samples originated in the United States, Italy and Spain. Sources were T cells, B-cell-depleted T cells, or PBMCs; the material itself was cDNA or gDNA.

Original analysis: Cell counts per sample came from amplifying reference gene primers. Repertoires were generated with immunoSEQ multiplex PCR, while TCRdb's copy carries only in-frame clones and drops some. Clone size and V and J calls were adopted from that table, with D and trimming inferred from the DNA. Here the sample spans about 280,000 clones, under 90% being singletons. Germline V gene lookup returns CDR1 LGHNA and CDR2 YSLEER. V was clipped by 1 base and J by 7 bases; unmatched bases: 1. The CDR3 runs to 15 residues. The origin of this receptor is a woman aged 45-65 years who had recovered from COVID-19. V usage is TRBV4-3 and J usage is TRBJ1-6; 10 nucleotides agree with TRBD1. Sequenced: peripheral blood. The DNA for the CDR3 is TGCGCCAGCAGCCAAGTGGGACAGGGGAATTCACCCCTCCACTTT. Translated: CASSQVGQGNSPLHF.